Shown below are 15 T cell receptor beta chains from a single sample sequenced in a study of blood T cell repertoires in COVID-19. The data were produced by immunoSEQ multiplex PCR, yet TCRdb's version contains in-frame clones alone and is incomplete. The profile shows 110,000 or so clones, about 90% of them singletons. Sequencing was performed on peripheral blood. These receptors originate from a woman in her 50s with acute or convalescent COVID-19.

V gene TRBV19 combines with J gene TRBJ1-1; maybe TRBD1 (6 bases). The length of the CDR3 is 17 residues. The V end lost 0 bases, the J end lost 6 bases, and 20 bases lay between the germline ends. CDR1 is LNHDA and CDR2 is SQIVND in the germline V gene (reference sequence). The CDR3 sequence: CASSIDSRGPIKSEAFF. CDR3 sequence (DNA): TGTGCCAGTAGTATAGATTCCAGGGGACCAATCAAATCTGAAGCTTTCTTT.

The chain employs TRBV28 and TRBJ1-5; TRBD1 agrees at 9 bases. Germline CDR1 MDHEN, CDR2 SYDVKM. This CDR3 is 18 amino acids long. Losses at the gene ends were 6 bases for V and 2 bases for J; bases not matched to a gene: 14. Here the CDR3 DNA reads TGTGCCAGCAGCCTCCCGGGACAGGGAAGTTTAGGCAATCAGCCCCAGCATTTT. This gives the protein CASSLPGQGSLGNQPQHF. Looking up the rest from reference TRBV28 and TRBJ1-5 gives the full variable domain: DVKVTQSSRYLVKRTGEKVFLECVQDMDHENMFWYRQDPGLGLRLIYFSYDVKMKEKGDIPEGYSVSREKKERFSLILESASTNQTSMYLCASSLPGQGSLGNQPQHFGDGTRLSIL.

This chain links TRBV6-5 with TRBJ2-2, with D perhaps TRBD2 (7 bases). V was shortened by 5 bases and J by 5 bases, with 15 bases between the two germline ends. Germline CDR1 MNHEY, CDR2 SVGAGI. The length of the CDR3 is 15 residues. The CDR3 DNA follows: TGTGCCAGCAGTCTCCTACAGGGAGGGACCGGGGAGCTGTTTTTT. This sequence encodes CASSLLQGGTGELFF.

The V call is TRBV4-3, the J call TRBJ1-2, with 7 bases fitting TRBD1. The CDR3 is 15 amino acids. V trimming: 0 bases; J trimming: 5 bases; junction bases outside the gene matches: 6. CDR1 is LGHNA and CDR2 is YSLEER in the germline V gene. The CDR3 protein is CASSQERQGAYGYTF. The CDR3 DNA reads as TGCGCCAGCAGCCAAGAACGACAGGGCGCATATGGCTACACCTTC.

The genes are TRBV19 and TRBJ1-4; 7 nucleotides agree with TRBD1. V dropped 3 bases and J dropped 4; count of bases not matched to a gene: 8. This CDR3 is built from 16 residues. CDR1 and CDR2 (germline): LNHDA, SQIVND (reference sequence). CDR3: CASSIQQGTFNEKLFF. DNA of the CDR3: TGTGCCAGTAGTATTCAACAGGGGACGTTTAATGAAAAACTGTTTTTT.

The chain combines TRBV3-1 (or the pseudogene TRBV3-2) with TRBJ1-2; no firm D call. This CDR3 has 13 residues. V lost 3 bases and J 7 bases, leaving 12 bases between the germline ends. Germline-derived CDR1 and CDR2 are LGHDT and YNNKEL (reference sequence). This chain's CDR3 is CASSHRLGSGYTF. The DNA of the CDR3 is TGTGCCAGCAGCCATCGGCTAGGATCTGGCTACACCTTC.

The chain recombines TRBV2 with TRBJ2-5, with 9 positions matching TRBD1. In germline, CDR1 is SNHLY, CDR2 FYNNEI. J was trimmed by 3 bases and V by 4 bases; bases with no gene match: 0. The CDR3 runs to 13 residues. The CDR3 protein is CASSGDREETQYF. The DNA for the CDR3 is TGTGCCAGCAGTGGGGACAGGGAAGAGACCCAGTACTTC.

The chain employs TRBV30 and TRBJ1-1, with a possible D match to TRBD1 (5 bases). CDR3 length: 14 amino acids. Germline V gene sequence: CDR1 GTSNPN, CDR2 SVGIG (reference sequence). Trimming removed 5 bases at V and 2 bases at J, with 15 bases between. CDR3 bases: TGTGCCTGGGGATCAATTTGGGGCAACACTGAAGCTTTCTTT. It is translated as CAWGSIWGNTEAFF.

The CDR3 is CASSLFRTGAGANVLTF. The CDR3 DNA is TGTGCCAGCAGCTTATTCCGGACAGGGGCTGGGGCCAACGTCCTGACTTTC. The rearrangement uses TRBV7-8 and TRBJ2-6, with 9 bases lining up with TRBD1. The CDR3 contains 17 residues. Germline trimming cut 2 bases from V and 2 bases from J; bases unmatched to any gene: 4. Per the germline V gene, CDR1 is SGHVS and CDR2 is FQNEAQ.

This rearrangement joins TRBV11-2 to TRBJ2-2; 8 nucleotides line up with TRBD1. V dropped 0 bases and J dropped 4; count of bases not matched to a gene: 16. The CDR3 is 20 residues long. Germline CDR1 SGHAT, CDR2 FQNNGV. CDR3 sequence: CASSLDGPASGGGFTGELFF. Here the CDR3 DNA reads TGTGCCAGCAGCTTAGATGGCCCCGCGTCAGGGGGCGGCTTCACCGGGGAGCTGTTTTTT.

The CDR3 region is CASSQSYQETQYF. The CDR3, as DNA: TGCGCCAGCAGCCAGTCGTACCAAGAGACCCAGTACTTC. The gene calls are TRBV4-1 and TRBJ2-5; D remains unclear. Germline V CDR1 and CDR2: MGHRA, YSYEKL. The V gene lost 3 bases and the J gene lost 0 bases, with 5 bases spanning the gap. The CDR3 has 13 amino acids.

V and J are TRBV28 and TRBJ2-6, with D possibly being TRBD1 (6 bases). V lost 2 bases to trimming and J lost 2 bases, with 13 bases between them. This CDR3 has 17 residues. CDR1 and CDR2 (germline): MDHEN, SYDVKM. CDR3 sequence reads: CASSLIGGVTGANVLTF. CDR3 DNA: TGTGCCAGCAGTTTAATAGGGGGTGTTACTGGGGCCAACGTCCTGACTTTC.

A single count supports this clone. The V and J genes are TRBV10-3 and TRBJ2-7; D might be TRBD2 (5 bases). This CDR3 has 11 residues. Germline CDR1 and CDR2: ENHRY and SYGVKD. Trimming took 11 bases from V and 7 from J, leaving 15 bases between them. In nucleotides, the CDR3 is TGTGCCTCCGCCGAAGGAGGTGAGCAGTACTTC. This translates into CASAEGGEQYF.

The DNA for the CDR3 is TGTGCCAGCAGCTTCTCCGGGACAGGGGGCCAAGCGTTCTTC. Translation gives CASSFSGTGGQAFF. This chain connects TRBV9 to TRBJ2-1; 12 bases line up with TRBD1. There are 14 residues in the CDR3. Germline V gene data show CDR1 as SGDLS and CDR2 as YYNGEE. V trimming: 4 bases; J trimming: 15 bases; junction bases outside the gene matches: 11.

This clone was detected only a few times. The CDR3 DNA sequence: TGTGCCAGTAGTTTCGGTAACACTGAAGCTTTCTTT. Protein product: CASSFGNTEAFF. The V gene is TRBV19, the J gene TRBJ1-1, with D hard to call. CDR3 length: 12 amino acids. V lost 5 bases and J lost 2, with 6 bases in between. Germline V gene sequence: CDR1 LNHDA, CDR2 SQIVND (reference sequence).